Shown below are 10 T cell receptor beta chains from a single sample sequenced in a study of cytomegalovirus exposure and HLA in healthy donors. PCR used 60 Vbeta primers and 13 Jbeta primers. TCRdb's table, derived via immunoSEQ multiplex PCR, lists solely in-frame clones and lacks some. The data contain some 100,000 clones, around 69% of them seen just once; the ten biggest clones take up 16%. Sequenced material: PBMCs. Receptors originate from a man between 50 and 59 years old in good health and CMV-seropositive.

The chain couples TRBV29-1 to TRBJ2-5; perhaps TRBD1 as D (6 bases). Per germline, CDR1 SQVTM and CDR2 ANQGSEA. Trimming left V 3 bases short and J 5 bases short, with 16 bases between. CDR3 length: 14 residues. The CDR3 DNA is TGCAGCGTTGATTTACTGAGGGGGACGGAGACCCAGTACTTC. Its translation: CSVDLLRGTETQYF.

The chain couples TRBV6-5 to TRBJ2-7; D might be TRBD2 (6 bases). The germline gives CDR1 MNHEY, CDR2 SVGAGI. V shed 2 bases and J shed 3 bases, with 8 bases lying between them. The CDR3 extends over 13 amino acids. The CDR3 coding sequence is TGTGCCAGCAGTTACCGGGGAGGCTACGAGCAGTACTTC. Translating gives CASSYRGGYEQYF.

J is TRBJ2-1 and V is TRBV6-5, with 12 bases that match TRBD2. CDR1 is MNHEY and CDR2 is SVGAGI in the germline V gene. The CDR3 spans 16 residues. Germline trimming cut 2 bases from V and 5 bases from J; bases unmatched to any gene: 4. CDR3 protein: CASSYLASGRDNEQFF. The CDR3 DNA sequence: TGTGCCAGCAGTTACCTTGCTAGCGGGAGGGACAATGAGCAGTTCTTC.

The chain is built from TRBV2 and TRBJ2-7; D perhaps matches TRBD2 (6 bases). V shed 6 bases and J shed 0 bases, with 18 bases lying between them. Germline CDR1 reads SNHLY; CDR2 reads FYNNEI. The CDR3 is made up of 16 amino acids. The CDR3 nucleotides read TGTGCCAGCAGGGGGGAGGAAACAGTTTTCTCCTACGAGCAGTACTTC. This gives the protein CASRGEETVFSYEQYF. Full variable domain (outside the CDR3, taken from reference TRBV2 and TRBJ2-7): EPEVTQTPSHQVTQMGQEVILRCVPISNHLYFYWYRQILGQKVEFLVSFYNNEISEKSEIFDDQFSVERPDGSNFTLKIRSTKLEDSAMYFCASRGEETVFSYEQYFGPGTRLTVT.

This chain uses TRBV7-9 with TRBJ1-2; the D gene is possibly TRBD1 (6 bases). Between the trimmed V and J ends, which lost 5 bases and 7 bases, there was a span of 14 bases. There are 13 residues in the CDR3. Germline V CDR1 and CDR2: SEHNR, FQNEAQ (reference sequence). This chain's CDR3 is CASSPPGGPGYTF. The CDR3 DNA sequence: TGTGCCAGCAGCCCCCCGGGGGGCCCTGGCTACACCTTC.

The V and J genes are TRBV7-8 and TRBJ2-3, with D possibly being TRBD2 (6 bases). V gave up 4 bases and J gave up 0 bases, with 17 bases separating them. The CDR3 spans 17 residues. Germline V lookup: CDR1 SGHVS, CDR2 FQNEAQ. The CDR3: CASSSQIGGGSTDTQYF. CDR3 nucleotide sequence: TGTGCCAGCAGCTCCCAAATAGGTGGGGGGAGCACAGATACGCAGTATTTT.

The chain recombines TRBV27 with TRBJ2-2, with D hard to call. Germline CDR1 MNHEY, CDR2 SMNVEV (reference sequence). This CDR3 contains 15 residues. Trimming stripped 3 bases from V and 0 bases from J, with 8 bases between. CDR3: CASSFSFSNTGELFF. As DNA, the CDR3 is TGTGCCAGCAGTTTTAGCTTTTCGAACACCGGGGAGCTGTTTTTT.

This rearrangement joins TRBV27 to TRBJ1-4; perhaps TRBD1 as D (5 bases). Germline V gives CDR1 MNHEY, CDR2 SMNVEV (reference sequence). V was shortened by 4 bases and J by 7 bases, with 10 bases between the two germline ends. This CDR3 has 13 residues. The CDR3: CASSSGISEKLFF. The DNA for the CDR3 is TGTGCCAGCAGTTCAGGGATTAGTGAAAAACTGTTTTTT.

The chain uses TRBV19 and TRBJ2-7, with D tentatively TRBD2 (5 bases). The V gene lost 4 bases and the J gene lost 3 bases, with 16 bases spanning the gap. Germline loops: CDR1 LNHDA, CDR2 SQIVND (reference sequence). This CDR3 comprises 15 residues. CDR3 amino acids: CASSTGGTFLYEQYF. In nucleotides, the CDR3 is TGTGCCAGTAGTACTGGAGGTACCTTTCTCTACGAGCAGTACTTC.

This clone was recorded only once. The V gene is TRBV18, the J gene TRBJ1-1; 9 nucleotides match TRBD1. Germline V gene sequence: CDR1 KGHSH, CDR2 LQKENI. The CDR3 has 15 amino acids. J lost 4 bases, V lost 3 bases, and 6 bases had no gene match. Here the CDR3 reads CASSPRDRASTEAFF. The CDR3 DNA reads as TGTGCCAGCTCACCCCGGGACAGGGCGTCCACTGAAGCTTTCTTT. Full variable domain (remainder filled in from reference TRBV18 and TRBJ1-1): NAGVMQNPRHLVRRRGQEARLRCSPMKGHSHVYWYRQLPEEGLKFMVYLQKENIIDESGMPKERFSAEFPKEGPSILRIQQVVRGDSAAYFCASSPRDRASTEAFFGQGTRLTVV.